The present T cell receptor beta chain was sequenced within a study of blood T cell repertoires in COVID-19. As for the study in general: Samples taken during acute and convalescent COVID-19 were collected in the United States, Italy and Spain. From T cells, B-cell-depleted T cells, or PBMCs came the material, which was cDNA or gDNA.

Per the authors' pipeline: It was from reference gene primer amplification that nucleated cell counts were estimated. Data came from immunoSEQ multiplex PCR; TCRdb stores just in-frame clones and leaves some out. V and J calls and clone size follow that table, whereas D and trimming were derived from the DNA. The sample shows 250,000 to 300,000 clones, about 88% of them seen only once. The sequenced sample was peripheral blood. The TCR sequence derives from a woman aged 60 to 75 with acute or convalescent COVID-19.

The CDR3 sequence: CASSYQQGPNYGYTF. DNA for the CDR3: TGTGCCAGCAGTTACCAACAGGGCCCTAACTATGGCTACACCTTC. This chain uses TRBV6-2 or TRBV6-3 with TRBJ1-2, with D perhaps TRBD1 (6 bases). The germline gives CDR1 MNHEY, CDR2 SVGEGT. The CDR3 has 15 residues. V was pared by 2 bases and J by 0 bases, with 10 bases between.